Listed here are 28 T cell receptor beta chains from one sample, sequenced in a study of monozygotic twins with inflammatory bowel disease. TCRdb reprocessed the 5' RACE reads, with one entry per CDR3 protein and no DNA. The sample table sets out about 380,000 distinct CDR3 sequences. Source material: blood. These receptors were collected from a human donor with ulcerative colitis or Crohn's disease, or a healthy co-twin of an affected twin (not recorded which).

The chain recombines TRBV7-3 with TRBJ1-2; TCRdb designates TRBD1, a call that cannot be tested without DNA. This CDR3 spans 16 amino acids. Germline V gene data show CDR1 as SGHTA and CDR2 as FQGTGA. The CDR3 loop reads CASSLTAGQPNYGYTF.

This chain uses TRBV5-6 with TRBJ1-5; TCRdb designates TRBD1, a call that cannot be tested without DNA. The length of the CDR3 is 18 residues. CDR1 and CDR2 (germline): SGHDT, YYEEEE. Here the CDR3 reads CASSLGSRDRGGNQPQHF.

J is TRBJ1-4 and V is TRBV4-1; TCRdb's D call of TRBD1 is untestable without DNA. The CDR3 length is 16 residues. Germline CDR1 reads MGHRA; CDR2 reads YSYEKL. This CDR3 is CASSPDSGGENEKLFF.

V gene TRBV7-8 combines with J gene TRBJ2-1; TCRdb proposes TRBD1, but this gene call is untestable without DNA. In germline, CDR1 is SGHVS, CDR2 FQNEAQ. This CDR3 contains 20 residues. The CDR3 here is CASSFGGTGSRISSYNEQFF. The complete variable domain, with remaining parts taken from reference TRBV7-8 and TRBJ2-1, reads GAGVSQSPRYKVAKRGQDVALRCDPISGHVSLFWYQQALGQGPEFLTYFQNEAQLDKSGLPSDRFFAERPEGSVSTLKIQRTQQEDSAVYLCASSFGGTGSRISSYNEQFFGPGTRLTVL.

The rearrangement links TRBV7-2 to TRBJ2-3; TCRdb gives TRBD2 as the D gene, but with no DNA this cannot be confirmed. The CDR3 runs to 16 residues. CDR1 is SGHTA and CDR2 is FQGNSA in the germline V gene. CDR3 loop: CASSLAGTRGTDTQYF. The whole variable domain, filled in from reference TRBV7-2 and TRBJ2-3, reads GAGVSQSPSNKVTEKGKDVELRCDPISGHTALYWYRQSLGQGLEFLIYFQGNSAPDKSGLPSDRFSAERTGGSVSTLTIQRTQQEDSAVYLCASSLAGTRGTDTQYFGPGTRLTVL.

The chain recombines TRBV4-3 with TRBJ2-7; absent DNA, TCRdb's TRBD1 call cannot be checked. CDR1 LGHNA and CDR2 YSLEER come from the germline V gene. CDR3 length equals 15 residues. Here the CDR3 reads CASSRVGTGFYEQYF.

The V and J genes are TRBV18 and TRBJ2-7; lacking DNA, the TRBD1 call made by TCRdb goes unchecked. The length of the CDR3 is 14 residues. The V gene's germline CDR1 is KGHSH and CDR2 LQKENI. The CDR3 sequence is CASSPGTGSAEQYF.

The chain's CDR3 is CSARNTEVYGYTF. V gene TRBV20-1 combines with J gene TRBJ1-2. The CDR3 sequence is 13 residues long. The V gene's germline CDR1 is DFQATT and CDR2 SNEGSKA (reference sequence).

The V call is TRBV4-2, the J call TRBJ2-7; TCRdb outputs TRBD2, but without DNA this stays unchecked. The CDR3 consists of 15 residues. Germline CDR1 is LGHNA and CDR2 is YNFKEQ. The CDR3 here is CASSQDTSAYYEQYF.

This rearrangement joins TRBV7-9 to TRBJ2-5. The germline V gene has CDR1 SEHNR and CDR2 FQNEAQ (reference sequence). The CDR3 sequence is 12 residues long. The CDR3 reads CASSLYFETQYF.

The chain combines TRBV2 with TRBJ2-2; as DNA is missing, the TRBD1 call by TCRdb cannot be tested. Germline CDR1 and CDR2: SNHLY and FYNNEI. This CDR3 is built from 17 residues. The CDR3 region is CASRNIQGALNTGELFF.

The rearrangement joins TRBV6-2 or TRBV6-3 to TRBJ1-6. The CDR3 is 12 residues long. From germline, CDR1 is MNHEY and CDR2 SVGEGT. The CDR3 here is CASSYSASPLHF.

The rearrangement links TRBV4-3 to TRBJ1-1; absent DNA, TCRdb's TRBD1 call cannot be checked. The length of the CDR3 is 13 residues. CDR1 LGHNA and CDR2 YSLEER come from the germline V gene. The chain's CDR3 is CASSPTVYTEAFF.

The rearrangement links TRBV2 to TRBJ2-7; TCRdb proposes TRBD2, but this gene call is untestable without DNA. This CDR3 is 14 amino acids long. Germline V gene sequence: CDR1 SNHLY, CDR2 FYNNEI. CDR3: CASNDLGPGYEQYF.

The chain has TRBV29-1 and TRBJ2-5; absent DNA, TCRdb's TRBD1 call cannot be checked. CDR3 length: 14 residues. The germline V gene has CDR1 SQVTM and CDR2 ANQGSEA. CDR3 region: CSVERRGTQETQYF. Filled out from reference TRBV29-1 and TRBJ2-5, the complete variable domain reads SAVISQKPSRDICQRGTSLTIQCQVDSQVTMMFWYRQQPGQSLTLIATANQGSEATYESGFVIDKFPISRPNLTFSTLTVSNMSPEDSSIYLCSVERRGTQETQYFGPGTRLLVL.

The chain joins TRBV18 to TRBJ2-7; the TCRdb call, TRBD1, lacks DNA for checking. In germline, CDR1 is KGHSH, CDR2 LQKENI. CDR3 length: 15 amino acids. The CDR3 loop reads CASSQPGQGFYEQYF.

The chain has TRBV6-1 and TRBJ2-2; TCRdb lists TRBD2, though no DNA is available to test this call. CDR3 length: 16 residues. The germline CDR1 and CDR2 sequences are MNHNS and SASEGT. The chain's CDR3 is CASSDWTSEGYGELFF.

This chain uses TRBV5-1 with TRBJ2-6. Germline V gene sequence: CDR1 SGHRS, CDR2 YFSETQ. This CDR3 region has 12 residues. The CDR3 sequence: CASSLGANVLTF.

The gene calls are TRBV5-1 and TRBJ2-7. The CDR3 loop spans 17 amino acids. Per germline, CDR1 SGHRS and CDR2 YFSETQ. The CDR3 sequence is CASSLSFRRKSSYEQYF.

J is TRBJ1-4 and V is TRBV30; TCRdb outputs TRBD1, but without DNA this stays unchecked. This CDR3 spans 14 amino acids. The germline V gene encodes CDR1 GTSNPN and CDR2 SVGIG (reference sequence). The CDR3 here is CAWSEGARGEKLFF. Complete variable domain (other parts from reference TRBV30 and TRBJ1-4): SQTIHQWPATLVQPVGSPLSLECTVEGTSNPNLYWYRQAAGRGLQLLFYSVGIGQISSEVPQNLSASRPQDRQFILSSKKLLLSDSGFYLCAWSEGARGEKLFFGSGTQLSVL.

CDR3 protein: CASPGTGSYNEQFF. The chain recombines TRBV5-4 with TRBJ2-1; TCRdb names TRBD1, which stays unverified in the absence of DNA. Per germline, CDR1 SGHNT and CDR2 YYREEE (reference sequence). This CDR3 has 14 residues.

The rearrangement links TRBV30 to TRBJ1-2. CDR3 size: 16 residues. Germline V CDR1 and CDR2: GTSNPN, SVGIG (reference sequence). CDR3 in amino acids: CAWSAEKVVKNYGYTF.

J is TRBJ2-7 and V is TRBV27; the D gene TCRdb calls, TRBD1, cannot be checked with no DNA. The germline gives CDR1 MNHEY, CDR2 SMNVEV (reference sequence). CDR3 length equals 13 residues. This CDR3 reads CASSSLTAYEQYF.

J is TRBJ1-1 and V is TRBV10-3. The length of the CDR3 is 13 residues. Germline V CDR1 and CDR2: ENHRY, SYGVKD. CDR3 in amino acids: CAISGEPDTEAFF.

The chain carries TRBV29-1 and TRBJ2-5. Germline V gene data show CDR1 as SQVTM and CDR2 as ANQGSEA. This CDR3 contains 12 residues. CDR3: CSVAGAQETQYF.

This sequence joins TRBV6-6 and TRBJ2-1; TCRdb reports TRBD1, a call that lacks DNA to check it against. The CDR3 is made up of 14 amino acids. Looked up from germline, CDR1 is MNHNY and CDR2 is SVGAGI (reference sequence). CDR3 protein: CASSYGGQYNEQFF.

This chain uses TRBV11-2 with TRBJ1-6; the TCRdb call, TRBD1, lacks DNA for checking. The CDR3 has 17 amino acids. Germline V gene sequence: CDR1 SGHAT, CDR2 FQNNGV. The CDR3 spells CASSLEGIRGGNSPLHF.

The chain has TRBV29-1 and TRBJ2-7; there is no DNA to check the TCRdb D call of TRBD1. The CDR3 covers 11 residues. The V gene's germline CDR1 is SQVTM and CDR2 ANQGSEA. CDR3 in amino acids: CSARTGREQYF.